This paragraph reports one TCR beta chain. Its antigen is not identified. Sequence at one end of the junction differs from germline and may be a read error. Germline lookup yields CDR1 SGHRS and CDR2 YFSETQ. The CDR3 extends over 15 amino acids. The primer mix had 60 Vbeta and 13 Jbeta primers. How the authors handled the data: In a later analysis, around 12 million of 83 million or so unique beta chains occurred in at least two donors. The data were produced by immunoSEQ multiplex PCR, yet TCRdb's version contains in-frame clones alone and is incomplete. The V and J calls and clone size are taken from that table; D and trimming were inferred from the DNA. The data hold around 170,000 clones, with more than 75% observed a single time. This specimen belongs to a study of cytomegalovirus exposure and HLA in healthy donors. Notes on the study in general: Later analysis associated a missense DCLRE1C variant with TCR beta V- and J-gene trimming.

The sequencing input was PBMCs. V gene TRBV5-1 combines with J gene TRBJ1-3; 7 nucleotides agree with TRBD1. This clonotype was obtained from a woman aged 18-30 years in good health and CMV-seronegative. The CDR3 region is CASSRGTDSGNTTYF. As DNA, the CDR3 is TGCGCCAGCAGCCGTGGGACAGATTCTGGAAACACCACATATTTT.